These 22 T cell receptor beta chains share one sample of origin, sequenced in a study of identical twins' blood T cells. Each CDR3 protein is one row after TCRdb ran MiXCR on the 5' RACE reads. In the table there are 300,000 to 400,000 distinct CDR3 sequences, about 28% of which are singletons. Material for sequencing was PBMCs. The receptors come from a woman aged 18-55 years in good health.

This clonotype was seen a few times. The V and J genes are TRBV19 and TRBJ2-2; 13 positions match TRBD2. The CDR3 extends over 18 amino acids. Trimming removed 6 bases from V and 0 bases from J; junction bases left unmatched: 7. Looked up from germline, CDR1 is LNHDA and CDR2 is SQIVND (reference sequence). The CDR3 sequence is CASSHSGTSGANTGELFF. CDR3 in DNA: TGTGCCAGTAGCCATTCCGGGACTAGCGGGGCGAACACCGGGGAGCTGTTTTTT.

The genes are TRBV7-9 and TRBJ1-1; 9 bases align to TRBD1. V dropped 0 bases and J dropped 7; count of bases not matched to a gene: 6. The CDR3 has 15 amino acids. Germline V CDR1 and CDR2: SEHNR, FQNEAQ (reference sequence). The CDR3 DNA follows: TGTGCCAGCAGCTTAGCCGTCCCGGGACAGGGTGAAGCTTTCTTT. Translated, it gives CASSLAVPGQGEAFF.

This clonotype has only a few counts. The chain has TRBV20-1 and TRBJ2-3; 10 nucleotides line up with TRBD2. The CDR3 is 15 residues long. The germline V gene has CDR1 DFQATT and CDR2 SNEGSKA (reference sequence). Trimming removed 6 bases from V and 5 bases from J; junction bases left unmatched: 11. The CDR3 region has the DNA TGCAGTGCAATACTAGCGGGATACGGGAAAGATACGCAGTATTTT. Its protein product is CSAILAGYGKDTQYF.

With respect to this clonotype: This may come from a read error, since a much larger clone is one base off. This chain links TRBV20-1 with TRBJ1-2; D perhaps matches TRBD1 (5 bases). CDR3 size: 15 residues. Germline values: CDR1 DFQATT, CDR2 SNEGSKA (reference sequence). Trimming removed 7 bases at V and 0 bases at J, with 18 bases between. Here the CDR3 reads CSVTLGEAANYGYTF. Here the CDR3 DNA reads TGCAGTGTAACTTTAGGGGAAGCCGCTAACTATGGCTACACCTTC.

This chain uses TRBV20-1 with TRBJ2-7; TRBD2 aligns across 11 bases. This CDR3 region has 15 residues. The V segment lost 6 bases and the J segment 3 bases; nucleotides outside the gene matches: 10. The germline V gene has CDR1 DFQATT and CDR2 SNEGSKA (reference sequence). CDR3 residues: CSAYAGTSGYYEQYF. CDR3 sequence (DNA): TGCAGTGCATATGCCGGGACTAGCGGTTACTACGAGCAGTACTTC.

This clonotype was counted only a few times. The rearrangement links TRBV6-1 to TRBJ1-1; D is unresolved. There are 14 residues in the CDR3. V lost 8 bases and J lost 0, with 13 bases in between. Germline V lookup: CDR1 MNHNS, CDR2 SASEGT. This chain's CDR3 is CASGSRNLNTEAFF. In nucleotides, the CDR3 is TGTGCCAGCGGGAGCAGAAACTTGAACACTGAAGCTTTCTTT.

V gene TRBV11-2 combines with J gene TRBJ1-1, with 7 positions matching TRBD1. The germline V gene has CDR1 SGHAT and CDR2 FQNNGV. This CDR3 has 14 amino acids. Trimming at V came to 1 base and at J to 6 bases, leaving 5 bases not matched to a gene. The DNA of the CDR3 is TGTGCCAGCAGCTTAGTAAGGGGGCGGCCTGAAGCTTTCTTT. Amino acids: CASSLVRGRPEAFF.

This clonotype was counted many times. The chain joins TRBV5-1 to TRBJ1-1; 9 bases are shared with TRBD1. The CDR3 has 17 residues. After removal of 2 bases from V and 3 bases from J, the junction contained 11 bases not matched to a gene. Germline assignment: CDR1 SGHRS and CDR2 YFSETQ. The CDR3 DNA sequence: TGCGCCAGCAGCTTAAACCCCCCGGGACAGGGCCACACTGAAGCTTTCTTT. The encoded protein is CASSLNPPGQGHTEAFF.

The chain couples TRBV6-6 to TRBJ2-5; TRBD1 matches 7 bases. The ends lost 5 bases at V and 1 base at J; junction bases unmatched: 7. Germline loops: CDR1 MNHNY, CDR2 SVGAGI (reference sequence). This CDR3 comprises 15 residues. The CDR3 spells CASSLFDRVQETQYF. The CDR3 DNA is TGTGCCAGCAGTCTTTTCGACAGGGTCCAAGAGACCCAGTACTTC.

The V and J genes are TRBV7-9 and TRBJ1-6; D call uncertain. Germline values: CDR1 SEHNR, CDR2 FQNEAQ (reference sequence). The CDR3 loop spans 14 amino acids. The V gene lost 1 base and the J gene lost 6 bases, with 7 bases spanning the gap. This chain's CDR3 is CASSLEGANSPLHF. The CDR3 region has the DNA TGTGCCAGCAGCTTAGAGGGAGCTAATTCACCCCTCCACTTT. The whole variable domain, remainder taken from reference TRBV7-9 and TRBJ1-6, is DTGVSQNPRHKITKRGQNVTFRCDPISEHNRLYWYRQTLGQGPEFLTYFQNEAQLEKSRLLSDRFSAERPKGSFSTLEIQRTEQGDSAMYLCASSLEGANSPLHFGNGTRLTVT.

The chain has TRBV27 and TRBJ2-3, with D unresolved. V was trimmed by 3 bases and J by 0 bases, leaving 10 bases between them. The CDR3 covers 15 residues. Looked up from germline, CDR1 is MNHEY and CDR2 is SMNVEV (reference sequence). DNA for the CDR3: TGTGCCAGCAGTTTGGGTCAGACTAGCACAGATACGCAGTATTTT. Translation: CASSLGQTSTDTQYF.

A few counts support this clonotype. CDR3: CASSPFTPGQGLMDGYTF. DNA of the CDR3: TGTGCCAGCTCACCGTTTACGCCGGGACAGGGTTTAATGGATGGCTACACCTTC. The V gene is TRBV18, the J gene TRBJ1-2, with 9 bases that match TRBD1. V lost 3 bases, J lost 6 bases, and 17 bases stayed unmatched. Germline-derived CDR1 and CDR2 are KGHSH and LQKENI. This CDR3 has 18 amino acids.

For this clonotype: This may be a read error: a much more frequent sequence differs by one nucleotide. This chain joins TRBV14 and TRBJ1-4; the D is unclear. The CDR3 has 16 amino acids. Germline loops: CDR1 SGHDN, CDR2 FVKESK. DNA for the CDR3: TGTACCAGCAGCCAAGACTTAACAACTGCTAATGAAAAACTGTTTTTT. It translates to CTSSQDLTTANEKLFF. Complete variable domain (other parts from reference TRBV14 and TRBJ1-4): EAGVTQFPSHSVIEKGQTVTLRCDPISGHDNLYWYRRVMGKEIKFLLHFVKESKQDESGMPNNRFLAERTGGTYSTLKVQPAELEDSGVYFCTSSQDLTTANEKLFFGSGTQLSVL.

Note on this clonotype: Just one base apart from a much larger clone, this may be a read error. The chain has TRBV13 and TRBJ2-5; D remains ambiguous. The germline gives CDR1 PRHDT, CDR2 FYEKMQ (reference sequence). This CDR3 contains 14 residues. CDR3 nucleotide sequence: TGTGCCAGCAGCTTAGGACTTGCAAGAGAGACCCTGTACTTC. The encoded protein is CASSLGLARETLYF.

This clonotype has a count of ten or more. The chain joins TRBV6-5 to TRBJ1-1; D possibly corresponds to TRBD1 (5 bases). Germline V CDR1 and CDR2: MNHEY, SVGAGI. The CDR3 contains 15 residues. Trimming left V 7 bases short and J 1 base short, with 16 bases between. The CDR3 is CASTHQPGQNTEAFF. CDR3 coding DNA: TGTGCCAGCACCCACCAACCAGGGCAGAACACTGAAGCTTTCTTT.

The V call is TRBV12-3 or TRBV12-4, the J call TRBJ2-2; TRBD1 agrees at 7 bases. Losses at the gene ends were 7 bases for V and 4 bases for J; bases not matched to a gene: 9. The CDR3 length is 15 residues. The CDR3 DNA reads TGTGCCAGCACCTCGAGGGGGCGAGGCACCGGGGAGCTGTTTTTT. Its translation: CASTSRGRGTGELFF.

The CDR3 bases are TGCAGTGCTCCCCCTTTGAGGGGCAACAATGAGCAGTTCTTC. Translating it yields CSAPPLRGNNEQFF. This chain links TRBV20-1 with TRBJ2-1; possibly TRBD1 or TRBD2 for D (5 bases each). This CDR3 contains 14 residues. The V gene lost 5 bases and the J gene lost 5 bases, with 16 bases spanning the gap. Per the germline V gene, CDR1 is DFQATT and CDR2 is SNEGSKA (reference sequence).

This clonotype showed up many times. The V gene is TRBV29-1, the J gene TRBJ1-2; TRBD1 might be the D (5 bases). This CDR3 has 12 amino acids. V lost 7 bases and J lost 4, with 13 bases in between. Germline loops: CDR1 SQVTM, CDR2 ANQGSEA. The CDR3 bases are TGCAGCGCCGGGCGGGGGGTCTATGGCTACACCTTC. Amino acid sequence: CSAGRGVYGYTF. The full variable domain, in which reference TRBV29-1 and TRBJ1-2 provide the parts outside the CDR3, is SAVISQKPSRDICQRGTSLTIQCQVDSQVTMMFWYRQQPGQSLTLIATANQGSEATYESGFVIDKFPISRPNLTFSTLTVSNMSPEDSSIYLCSAGRGVYGYTFGSGTRLTVV.

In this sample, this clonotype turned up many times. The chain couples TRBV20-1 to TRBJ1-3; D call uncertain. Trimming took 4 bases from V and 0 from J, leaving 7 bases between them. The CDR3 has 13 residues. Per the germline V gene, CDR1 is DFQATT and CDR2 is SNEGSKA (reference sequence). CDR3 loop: CSANGNSGNTIYF. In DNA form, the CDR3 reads TGCAGTGCTAACGGGAACTCTGGAAACACCATATATTTT.

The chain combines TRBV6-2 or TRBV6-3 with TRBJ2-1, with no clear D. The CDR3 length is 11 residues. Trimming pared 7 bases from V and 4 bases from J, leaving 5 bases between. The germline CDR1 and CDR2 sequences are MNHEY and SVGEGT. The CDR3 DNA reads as TGTGCCAGCACCCGTTACAATGAGCAGTTCTTC. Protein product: CASTRYNEQFF.

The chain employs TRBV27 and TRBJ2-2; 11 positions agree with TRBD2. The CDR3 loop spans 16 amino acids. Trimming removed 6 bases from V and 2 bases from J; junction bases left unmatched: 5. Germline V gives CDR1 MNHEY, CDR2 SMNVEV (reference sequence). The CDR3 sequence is CASRPTSGINTGELFF. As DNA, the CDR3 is TGTGCCAGCAGACCGACTAGCGGGATTAACACCGGGGAGCTGTTTTTT.

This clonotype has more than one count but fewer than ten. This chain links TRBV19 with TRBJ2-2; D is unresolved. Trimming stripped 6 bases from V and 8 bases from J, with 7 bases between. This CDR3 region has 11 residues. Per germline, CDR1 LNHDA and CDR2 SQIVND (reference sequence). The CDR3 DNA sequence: TGTGCCAGTAGCTACGCTGGGGAGCTGTTTTTT. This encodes CASSYAGELFF.